This TCR beta chain came from a study of post-analysis software for immune sequencing data (dated by TCRdb to between 2014 and 2016). In terms of the full investigation: The recorded disease courses included relapsing-remitting, secondary progressive and progressive-relapsing multiple sclerosis, and some patients had no subtype annotation. The patient repertoires were set against roughly eleven previously published healthy control repertoires from donors whose ages ranged from roughly 6 to 26 years. A subset of samples was prepared in parallel using single-end sample barcoding, then pooled and co-amplified after Illumina adapter ligation.

The study at large found these results: Strong co-clustering of samples prepared in the same batch was shown by direct clustering with F measure, prompting a batch-effect correction. Significantly lower normalized Chao1 diversity was found in multiple sclerosis patients than in controls, suggesting substantial peripheral T-cell clonal expansion. Roughly 5 TRBV segments, including TRBV5-6, TRBV5-1 and TRBV20-1, were significantly more frequent in patients than controls. The multiple sclerosis patient group was slightly younger than the control group.

Library preparation used PCR. For sequencing, an Illumina HiSeq 2500 was employed. Unique molecular identifiers were incorporated into TCR beta cDNA libraries to reduce PCR and sequencing biases. Approximately 500,000 cDNA molecules were obtained for every 1 to 10 million input T cells, so each molecule roughly corresponded to one T cell. The patient libraries were prepared and sequenced with the same protocol used for the earlier healthy control dataset. Within a given batch, samples were prepared together, multiplexed and sequenced on the same HiSeq lane. The study's own analysis went as follows. Raw barcoded reads were processed with MIGEC, discarding single-read molecular identifier groups before consensus assembly and CDR3 extraction. Clonotype tables were post-analysed with VDJtools, normalizing diversity by down-sampling all datasets to the smallest sample size. Repertoire overlap clustering matched CDR3 amino acid but not nucleotide sequences to correct batch-related cross-sample contamination. TCRdb took the public reads, trimmed them with fastp at Q25, ran MiXCR for clone calling and kept in-frame beta chains. Rows with a matching CDR3 protein are joined into one entry that keeps the most common DNA and genes. The V and J calls reflect TCRdb's pipeline rather than the authors' work. The sample table records some 500,000 distinct CDR3 sequences; under 55% of these occur just once. The ten biggest clones cover about 12% of the sample.

To demonstrate the VDJtools post-analysis software, TCR beta repertoires were profiled from the peripheral blood of about 14 young patients with multiple sclerosis. The multiple sclerosis patients were children and adolescents ranging in age from 6 to 15 years. On this clonotype: There is no known antigen for this receptor. No much larger clone is present one base from it, and per-base qualities are unavailable.

The CDR3, from cysteine to phenylalanine, totals 14 residues. The retained sequence is limited to the CDR3, 42 bases, with the frame set at the first base. V was cut back by 6 bases and J by 4 bases, leaving a gap of 15 bases between them. CDR1 and CDR2 are drawn from the germline V gene: MNHEY, SVGEGT. Source material: blood. Recombination joined TRBV6-2 or TRBV6-3 with TRBJ2-5, and the D gene may be TRBD1, 5 bases matching. The source is a girl aged 10 to 17 with multiple sclerosis. The CDR3 reads CASSRRQGSETQYF. The sequenced DNA is TGTGCCAGCAGCCGACGGCAGGGATCAGAGACCCAGTACTTC.